This T cell receptor (beta chain) stems from a study of T cell responses to AZD1222 COVID-19 vaccine (dated by TCRdb to 2020 to 2022). Concerning the study at large: AZD1222 recipients whose second dose came at about 4 weeks and those whose second dose came at about 12 weeks were combined into one group, since spike-specific TCR depth and breadth did not differ between the two schedules. Enrollment into the trials was organized by age into subgroups of 18-55, 56-69 and 70-plus years, and those subgroups contained roughly 160, 29 and 62 TCR-sequenced participants, respectively. A total of 233 trial participants underwent TCR sequencing, of whom about 210 had received two doses of AZD1222 and around 25 had received two doses of the MenACWY control vaccine.

With respect to this clone: What this receptor recognizes is not known. Qualities for individual bases were not recorded, and no much larger clone is one base off.

The CDR3 regions of human TCRbeta chains were subjected to immunosequencing. In the paper's pipeline: Repertoire TCRs were checked for matches against a reference library of SARS-CoV-2-specific TCRs that had been generated using the MIRA antigen-specificity platform. Breadth was defined as the fraction of unique TCRs that were SARS-CoV-2-associated, and depth was defined as the fraction of total T cells that were SARS-CoV-2-associated. Using the MIRA data, every spike-specific TCR was mapped to the spike region that the TCR reacted to and assigned to either a CD4 or a CD8 class. Log10-transformed breadth and depth values were compared by one-way ANOVA with Sidak's multiple comparisons tests. TCRdb took over this immuneACCESS table, retaining in-frame rearrangements with V and J assigned. Such tables are incomplete; in checked studies, under half of the missing clones stem from an unresolved V gene, and the remainder is unexplained. V, J and clone size are taken as reported in that table, and D and trimming were inferred from the DNA itself. The sample includes 140,000 to 150,000 clones, with approximately 90% observed a single time. More than 3.5% of the sample is in the top ten clones.

Study-wide conclusions, independent of this receptor: A significant rise in spike-specific TCR breadth and depth was observed after two AZD1222 doses relative to day 0 and relative to MenACWY recipients. The whole spike protein was spanned by vaccine-associated CD4 TCRs, and dominant responses were seen in regions 160-218 and 743-854. Participants were mostly white British, with more females than males. The authors suggested clonal diversity may have been underestimated. In the small 56-69-year group, the increase in depth fell short of significance, most likely because of low power. Nearly half of unique spike-specific TCRs reportedly recognized epitopes outside regions mutated in the B.1.351 and B.1.1.7 variants. Because no day 14 peak-response samples were available, repertoires were characterized only after the peak T cell response. Conclusions about previously exposed vaccinees are limited because only six or seven AZD1222 recipients were SARS-CoV-2 seropositive at baseline.

The sample's time point label is to be understood as: baseline before first vaccination. Vaccinee samples were obtained from the UK trials COV001 and COV002, which included a single-blind randomized controlled phase 2/3 trial of AZD1222 (ChAdOx1 nCoV-19) in healthy adults. Trial participant PBMC samples were collected at day 0 and day 28 after the second dose for TCRbeta chain sequencing. V and J are truncated by 0 bases and 4 bases respectively, leaving an intervening sequence of 12 bases. For CDR1 and CDR2, the germline V gene (reference sequence) lists SEHNR and FQNEAQ. The cysteine opens and the phenylalanine closes a CDR3 of 15 amino acids. Only the CDR3 region is kept as DNA, spanning 45 bases read in frame from base 1.

This sequence uses TRBV7-9 and TRBJ1-2; TRBD1 could be the D gene, as 5 bases match. The sequencing here drew on peripheral blood, taken on day 0 of AZD1222 vaccination. This sequence originates from an adult in good health. The CDR3 region: CASSLAAGSVYGYTF. The bases are TGTGCCAGCAGCTTAGCCGCAGGGTCCGTCTATGGCTACACCTTC.